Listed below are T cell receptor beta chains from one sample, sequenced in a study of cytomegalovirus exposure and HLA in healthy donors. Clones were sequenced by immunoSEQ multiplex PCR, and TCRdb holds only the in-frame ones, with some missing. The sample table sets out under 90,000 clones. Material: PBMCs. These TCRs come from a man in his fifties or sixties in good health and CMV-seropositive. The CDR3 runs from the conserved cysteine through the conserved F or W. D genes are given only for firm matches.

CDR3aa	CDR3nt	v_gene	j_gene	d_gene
CASSPRLEADTQYF	TGTGCCAGCTCACCAAGACTAGAAGCAGATACGCAGTATTTT	TRBV18	TRBJ2-3	-
CASSPYGGPTNQPQHF	TGTGCCAGCTCACCCTACGGTGGGCCTACCAATCAGCCCCAGCATTTT	TRBV18	TRBJ1-5	-
CASSYSGDNQPQHF	TGTGCCAGCAGTTACTCCGGGGACAATCAGCCCCAGCATTTT	TRBV6-5	TRBJ1-5	-
CASSRDREKLFF	TGTGCCAGCTCAAGGGACAGAGAAAAACTGTTTTTT	TRBV18	TRBJ1-4	TRBD1
CAISLQGTDTQYF	TGTGCCATCAGTCTACAGGGAACAGATACGCAGTATTTT	TRBV10-3	TRBJ2-3	-
CAWSGTGLPEQYF	TGTGCCTGGAGTGGGACAGGGCTCCCCGAGCAGTACTTC	TRBV30	TRBJ2-7	TRBD1
CASSPGVLGYEQYF	TGTGCCAGCAGCCCGGGGGTTTTAGGCTACGAGCAGTACTTC	TRBV14	TRBJ2-7	-
CASSLSGVAFF	TGTGCCAGCAGCCTTTCAGGGGTAGCTTTCTTT	TRBV11-3	TRBJ1-1	-
CSVEDERPDGYTF	TGCAGCGTTGAAGATGAGAGGCCCGATGGCTACACCTTC	TRBV29-1	TRBJ1-2	-
CASSLSSGLLEQFF	TGCGCCAGCAGCTTGTCTAGCGGCCTTCTCGAGCAGTTCTTC	TRBV5-1	TRBJ2-1	TRBD2
CASSYRLAGAHEQYF	TGTGCCAGCAGTTACAGGCTAGCGGGAGCCCACGAGCAGTACTTC	TRBV6-5	TRBJ2-7	TRBD2
CASSLVGSALTLYEQYF	TGTGCCAGCAGCTTAGTAGGCTCGGCACTAACTCTCTACGAGCAGTACTTC	TRBV7-2	TRBJ2-7	-
CASTERDYTDTQYF	TGTGCCAGCACCGAGAGGGACTACACAGATACGCAGTATTTT	TRBV9	TRBJ2-3	TRBD2
CASSPRTGGYYGYTF	TGTGCCAGCAGCCCCAGGACAGGGGGATATTATGGCTACACCTTC	TRBV7-9	TRBJ1-2	TRBD1
CASSTILGEQYF	TGTGCCAGCAGCACCATTCTCGGCGAGCAGTACTTC	TRBV11-2	TRBJ2-7	-
CASSYSQTSGNTIYF	TGTGCCAGCAGTTACTCGCAAACTTCTGGAAACACCATATATTTT	TRBV6-5	TRBJ1-3	-
CASSLEAGGETQYF	TGTGCCAGCAGCTTAGAGGCAGGGGGTGAGACCCAGTACTTC	TRBV7-2	TRBJ2-5	TRBD1
CASSSSGPEAFF	TGTGCCAGCAGCTCCAGCGGTCCTGAAGCTTTCTTT	TRBV7-9	TRBJ1-1	-
CASGLGVETQYF	TGTGCTAGTGGTTTGGGCGTCGAGACCCAGTACTTC	TRBV12-5	TRBJ2-5	-
CASSPSRGSKGRELFF	TGTGCCAGCAGCCCTAGTCGAGGGAGTAAGGGCCGGGAGCTGTTTTTT	TRBV7-6	TRBJ2-2	-
CASSSPGFDEKLFF	TGTGCCAGCAGCTCCCCCGGGTTCGATGAAAAACTGTTTTTT	TRBV11-3	TRBJ1-4	-
CASSRDRSNEKLFF	TGCGCCAGCAGCCGGGACAGGTCTAATGAAAAACTGTTTTTT	TRBV4-3	TRBJ1-4	TRBD1
CASSLVQGRGEKLFF	TGTGCCAGCAGCTTAGTACAGGGGCGGGGTGAAAAACTGTTTTTT	TRBV7-9	TRBJ1-4	TRBD1
CASSPPSGAKNIQYF	TGTGCCAGCTCACCTCCATCGGGGGCCAAAAACATTCAGTACTTC	TRBV18	TRBJ2-4	-